This T cell receptor (beta chain) emerged from a study of Ad26.COV2.S vaccination and SARS-CoV-2 variants. About this clone itself: Its target is unknown.

Study-level findings and limits: Recipients given vaccine exceeded placebo recipients in spike-specific TCR breadth.

The germline V and J ends were trimmed by 0 bases and 1 base, with 11 bases remaining between them. The CDR3 runs to 16 residues. Germline values: CDR1 LGHNA, CDR2 YSLEER. Treatment defined: roughly 18 received Ad26.COV2.S at low or high dose, single or two shots; about 5 received placebo; per-sample allocation not given. Day 63 following the first vaccine or placebo injection was when the samples were taken. Donor was an adult aged 18-55 years in Boston. Participants' vaccine, an Ad26 vector, delivered Wuhan-strain SARS-CoV-2 spike. TCRdb keeps only in-frame clones here, not all; method: immunoSEQ multiplex PCR. Of 300,000 to 500,000 clones detected, approximately 91% appear once; the ten largest clones hold 3.5%.

The sequence derives from a person between 18 and 59 years old who received the Ad26.COV2.S COVID-19 vaccine or a placebo. Source: peripheral blood, taken in a trial of Ad26.COV2.S vaccine versus placebo. The chain recombines TRBV4-3 with TRBJ2-3; possibly TRBD1 or TRBD2 for D (5 bases each). The CDR3 sequence: CASSQEGRGGTDTQYF. CDR3 DNA sequence: TGCGCCAGCAGCCAAGAGGGCAGAGGGGGCACAGATACGCAGTATTTT.